This T cell receptor beta chain was recovered during a study of lymphopenia after photon versus proton radiotherapy. The germline V gene has CDR1 SGHVS and CDR2 FQNEAQ. This CDR3 has 12 amino acids. The V end lost 4 bases, the J end lost 6 bases, and 8 bases lay between the germline ends. Measured with immunoSEQ multiplex PCR; TCRdb has only the in-frame clones, and not every one. This sample has around 20,000 clones, with approximately 90% found just once. Study-level findings and limits: Oligoclonal CD8+ Temra expansion after nadir drove photon patients' diversity drop. Relative stability marked proton patients; photon patients lost diversity and naive cells.

To note about this clone: Its cognate antigen is unknown.

This chain connects TRBV7-8 to TRBJ2-3; D is unresolved. The sample here was peripheral blood, taken from a patient treated with proton-based radiotherapy. This receptor was taken from an elderly man with esophageal cancer. For the CDR3, the DNA is TGTGCCAGCAGCTCCCCCGGGGATACGCAGTATTTT. Its translation: CASSSPGDTQYF.